The 6 T cell receptor beta chains below were found in one sample sequenced in a study of T cells in Graves' hyperthyroidism and ophthalmopathy. Researchers amplified the TCR beta CDR3 regions from RNA transcripts. HTBI primers were used for first-round RT-PCR of the TCR CDR3. TCRdb reprocessed the multiplex PCR reads with MiXCR, giving one entry per CDR3 protein. The sample comprises hundreds of thousands of distinct CDR3 sequences, more than 30% of which are singletons, and more than 7% rests with the top ten. Sequenced sample: blood. These receptors came from a man between 18 and 35 years old with Graves' hyperthyroidism.

This clonotype was seen many times. The rearrangement uses TRBV20-1 and TRBJ1-1; D ambiguous. V dropped 6 bases and J dropped 4 bases, with 15 bases sitting between them. The length of the CDR3 is 13 residues. In germline, CDR1 is DFQATT, CDR2 SNEGSKA (reference sequence). CDR3: CSARRVSGTEAFF. Written as DNA, the CDR3 is TGCAGTGCCAGGCGGGTGTCGGGCACTGAAGCTTTCTTT.

This clonotype appeared many times. The chain couples TRBV7-2 to TRBJ2-5; 11 positions match TRBD2. The J segment lost 5 bases and the V segment lost 6 bases, leaving 8 bases of the junction unmatched. The CDR3 length is 15 residues. Per the germline V gene, CDR1 is SGHTA and CDR2 is FQGNSA. CDR3 sequence reads: CASRPRTSGRETQYF. As DNA, the CDR3 is TGTGCCAGCAGACCTAGGACTAGCGGGCGGGAGACCCAGTACTTC.

This clonotype has just a few counts. The chain has TRBV7-9 and TRBJ2-7; TRBD2 is a possible D gene (7 bases). The CDR3 runs to 13 residues. CDR1 is SEHNR, CDR2 FQNEAQ, per germline (reference sequence). V lost 10 bases and J lost 6, with 19 bases in between. CDR3 bases: TGTGCCATTGGGGGGGGGGCCTCCGGCGAGCAGTACTTC. It is translated as CAIGGGASGEQYF.

The chain joins TRBV7-9 to TRBJ2-2, with TRBD2 matching over 8 bases. The V and J ends lost 8 bases and 4 bases, in that order; junction bases with no gene match: 3. The CDR3 extends over 13 amino acids. Germline V lookup: CDR1 SEHNR, CDR2 FQNEAQ (reference sequence). CDR3 DNA: TGTGCCAGCCAGCGGGGGACCACCGGGGAGCTGTTTTTT. This encodes CASQRGTTGELFF.

This clonotype was seen many times. The chain uses TRBV19 and TRBJ1-1; D is unclear. The V end was cut by 6 bases, the J end by 1 base, with 18 bases between. CDR1 and CDR2 from the germline V gene are LNHDA and SQIVND (reference sequence). There are 16 residues in the CDR3. CDR3 sequence reads: CASRPHKGKGNTEAFF. In DNA form, the CDR3 reads TGTGCCAGTAGGCCACACAAGGGAAAGGGGAACACTGAAGCTTTCTTT.

The chain joins TRBV20-1 to TRBJ2-2; 7 nucleotides line up with TRBD1. Germline V gene sequence: CDR1 DFQATT, CDR2 SNEGSKA (reference sequence). There are 14 residues in the CDR3. After removal of 3 bases from V and 3 bases from J, the junction contained 4 bases not matched to a gene. The DNA of the CDR3 is TGCAGTGCTAGTGAGGGGACAGACACCGGGGAGCTGTTTTTT. It yields the protein CSASEGTDTGELFF.